Sequencing of this T cell receptor (beta chain) was carried out in a study of OX40 agonist ivuxolimab in advanced cancers. Study-level background: Ivuxolimab was delivered to patients intravenously every 2 weeks at doses spanning 0.01 to 10 mg/kg.

Study-level points and caveats: Part of the nonresponder group also had normalized T-cell clonal expansion that was low. Clonal expansion by week 6 occurred in CD4+ and CD8+ blood T cells (at 0.1 to 3.0 mg/kg).

Measured with immunoSEQ multiplex PCR; TCRdb has only the in-frame clones, and not every one. The data contain approximately 70,000 clones, around 90% of them singletons. Regarding this clone: The antigen is undetermined.

Trimming cost V 0 bases and J 5 bases, with 8 bases left between them. Per the germline V gene, CDR1 is SGHTA and CDR2 is FQGNSA. This CDR3 is built from 14 residues. This specimen consisted of CD4+ or CD8+ T cells sorted from blood, obtained in a trial of the OX40 agonist ivuxolimab. The sequence was collected from an adult with an advanced solid tumor such as melanoma, head and neck, liver or kidney cancer. The chain joins TRBV7-2 to TRBJ1-5, with D unresolved. CDR3 sequence reads: CASSLAGLYQPQHF. In nucleotides, the CDR3 is TGTGCCAGCAGCTTAGCAGGGCTCTATCAGCCCCAGCATTTT.